This T cell receptor beta chain was identified in a study of PD-1 blockade in mismatch repair-deficient tumors. Across the study: All were previously treated, progressing patients with some twelve mismatch repair-deficient cancer types.

The data were produced by immunoSEQ multiplex PCR, yet TCRdb's version contains in-frame clones alone and is incomplete. The sample includes roughly 49,000 clones, under 85% of them seen just once. The germline V and J ends were trimmed by 3 bases and 5 bases, with 14 bases remaining between them. Germline-derived CDR1 and CDR2 are SGDLS and YYNGEE. This CDR3 is 14 amino acids long. Study conclusions and caveats: Rapid post-treatment expansion, then contraction, generally preceding radiologic response, marked tumor-resident clones.

With respect to this clone: What it recognizes is unknown.

The chain is built from TRBV9 and TRBJ2-5; tentatively, D is TRBD1 (6 bases). The sequence derives from an adult with mismatch repair-deficient cancer. The sample in question was PBMCs, obtained before pembrolizumab treatment. The CDR3 sequence: CASSASTGRETQYF. The CDR3 region has the DNA TGTGCCAGCAGCGCGTCGACAGGAAGGGAGACCCAGTACTTC.